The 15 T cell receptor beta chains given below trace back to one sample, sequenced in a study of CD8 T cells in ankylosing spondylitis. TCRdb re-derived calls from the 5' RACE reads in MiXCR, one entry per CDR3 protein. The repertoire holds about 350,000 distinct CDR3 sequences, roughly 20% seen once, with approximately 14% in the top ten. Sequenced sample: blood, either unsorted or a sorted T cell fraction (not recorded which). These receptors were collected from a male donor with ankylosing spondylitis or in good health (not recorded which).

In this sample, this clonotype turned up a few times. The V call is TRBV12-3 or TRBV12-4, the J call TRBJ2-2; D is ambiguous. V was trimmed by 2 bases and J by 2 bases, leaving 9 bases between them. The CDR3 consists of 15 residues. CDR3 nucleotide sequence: TGTGCCAGCAGTTTAACCGGCATCAACACCGGGGAGCTGTTTTTT. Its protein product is CASSLTGINTGELFF.

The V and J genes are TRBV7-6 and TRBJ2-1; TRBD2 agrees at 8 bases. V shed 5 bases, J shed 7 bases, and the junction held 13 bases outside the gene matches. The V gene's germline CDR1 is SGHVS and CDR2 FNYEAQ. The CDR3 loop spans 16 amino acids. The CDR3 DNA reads TGTGCCAGCAGCCCCCCGGGGGGGCTGTCGGTAAATGAGCAGTTCTTC. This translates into CASSPPGGLSVNEQFF.

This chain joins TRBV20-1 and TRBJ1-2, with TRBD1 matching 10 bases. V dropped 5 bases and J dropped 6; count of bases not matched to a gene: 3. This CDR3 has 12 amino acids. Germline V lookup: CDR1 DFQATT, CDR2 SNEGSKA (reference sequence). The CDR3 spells CSARDRGHGYTF. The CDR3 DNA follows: TGCAGTGCTCGGGACAGGGGACATGGCTACACCTTC.

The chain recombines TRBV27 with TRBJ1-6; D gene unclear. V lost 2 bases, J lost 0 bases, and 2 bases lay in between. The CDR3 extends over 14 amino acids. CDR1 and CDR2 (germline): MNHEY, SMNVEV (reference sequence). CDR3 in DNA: TGTGCCAGCAGTTTACGCTCCTATAATTCACCCCTCCACTTT. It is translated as CASSLRSYNSPLHF.

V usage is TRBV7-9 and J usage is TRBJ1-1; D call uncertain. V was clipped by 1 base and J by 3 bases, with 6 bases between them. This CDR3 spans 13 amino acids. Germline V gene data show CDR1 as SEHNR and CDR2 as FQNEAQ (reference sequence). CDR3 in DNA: TGTGCCAGCAGCTTAGGGTTTGACACTGAAGCTTTCTTT. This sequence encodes CASSLGFDTEAFF.

The CDR3 coding sequence is TGTGCCACCAGTGATTTGGCAAGGTCTGAGCAGTTCTTC. This gives the protein CATSDLARSEQFF. V gene TRBV24-1 combines with J gene TRBJ2-1; D gene ambiguous. CDR1 KGHDR and CDR2 SFDVKD come from the germline V gene. Trimming pared 0 bases from V and 9 bases from J, leaving 8 bases between. CDR3 length: 13 residues.

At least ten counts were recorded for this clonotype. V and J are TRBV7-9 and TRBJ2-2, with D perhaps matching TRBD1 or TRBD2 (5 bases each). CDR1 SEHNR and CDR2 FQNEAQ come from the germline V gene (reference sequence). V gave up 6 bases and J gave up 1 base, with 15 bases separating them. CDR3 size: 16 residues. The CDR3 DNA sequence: TGTGCCAGCAGGATACCCGGGACGGTGAACACCGGGGAGCTGTTTTTT. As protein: CASRIPGTVNTGELFF. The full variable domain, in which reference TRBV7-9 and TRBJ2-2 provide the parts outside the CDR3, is DTGVSQNPRHKITKRGQNVTFRCDPISEHNRLYWYRQTLGQGPEFLTYFQNEAQLEKSRLLSDRFSAERPKGSFSTLEIQRTEQGDSAMYLCASRIPGTVNTGELFFGEGSRLTVL.

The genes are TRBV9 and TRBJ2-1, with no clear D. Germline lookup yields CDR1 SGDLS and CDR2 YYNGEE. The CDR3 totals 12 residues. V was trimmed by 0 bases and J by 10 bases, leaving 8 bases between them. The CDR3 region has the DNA TGTGCCAGCAGCGTAGGTGATAGAGAGCAGTTCTTC. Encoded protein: CASSVGDREQFF.

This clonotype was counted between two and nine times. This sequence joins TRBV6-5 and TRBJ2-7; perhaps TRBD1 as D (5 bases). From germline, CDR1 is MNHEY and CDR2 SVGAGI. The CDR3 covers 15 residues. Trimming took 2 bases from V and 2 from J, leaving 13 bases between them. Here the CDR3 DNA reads TGTGCCAGCAGTTACGGTTGGGGCGGACCCTACGAGCAGTACTTC. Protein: CASSYGWGGPYEQYF.

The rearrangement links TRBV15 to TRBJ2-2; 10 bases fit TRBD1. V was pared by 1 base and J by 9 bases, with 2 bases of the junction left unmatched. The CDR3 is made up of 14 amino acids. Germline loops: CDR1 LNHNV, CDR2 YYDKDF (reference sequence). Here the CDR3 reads CATSRGQGARELFF. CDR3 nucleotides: TGTGCCACCAGCAGAGGACAGGGGGCAAGGGAGCTGTTTTTT.

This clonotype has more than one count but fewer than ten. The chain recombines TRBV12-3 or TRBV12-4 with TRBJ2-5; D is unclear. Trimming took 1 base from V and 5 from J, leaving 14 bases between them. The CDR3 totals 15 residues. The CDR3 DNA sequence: TGTGCCAGCAGTTTAGTCCTGGGCGTCGGGGAGACCCAGTACTTC. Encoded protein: CASSLVLGVGETQYF.

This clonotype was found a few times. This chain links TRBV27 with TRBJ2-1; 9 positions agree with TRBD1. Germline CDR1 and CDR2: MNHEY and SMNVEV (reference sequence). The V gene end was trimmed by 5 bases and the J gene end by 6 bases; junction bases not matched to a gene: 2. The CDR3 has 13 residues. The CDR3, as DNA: TGTGCCAGCAGTATACAGGGGGCCAATGAGCAGTTCTTC. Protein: CASSIQGANEQFF.

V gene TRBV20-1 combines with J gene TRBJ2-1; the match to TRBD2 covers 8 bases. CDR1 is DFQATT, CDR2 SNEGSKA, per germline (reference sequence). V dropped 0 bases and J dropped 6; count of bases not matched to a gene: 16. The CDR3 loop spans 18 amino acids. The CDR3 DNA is TGCAGTGCTAGAGATTCTGAAGGGGGACTAGAGTTCGGCAATGAGCAGTTCTTC. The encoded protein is CSARDSEGGLEFGNEQFF.

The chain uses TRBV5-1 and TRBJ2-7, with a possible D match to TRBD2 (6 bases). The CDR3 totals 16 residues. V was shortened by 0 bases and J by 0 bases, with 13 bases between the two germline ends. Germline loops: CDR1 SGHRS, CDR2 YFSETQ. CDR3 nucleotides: TGCGCCAGCAGCTTGGCCGCGGAGGGGAGCTCCTACGAGCAGTACTTC. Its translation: CASSLAAEGSSYEQYF.

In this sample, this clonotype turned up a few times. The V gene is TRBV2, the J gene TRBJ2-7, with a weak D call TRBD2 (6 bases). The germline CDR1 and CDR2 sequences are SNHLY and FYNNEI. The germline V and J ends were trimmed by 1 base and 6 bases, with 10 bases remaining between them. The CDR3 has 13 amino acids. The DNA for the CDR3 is TGTGCCAGCAGTGAAGGTGGCGGGGTCGAGCAGTACTTC. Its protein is CASSEGGGVEQYF.